A selection of T cell receptor beta chains follows, all from one sample in a study of cytomegalovirus exposure and HLA in healthy donors. TCRdb's copy holds only in-frame clones and misses some; the assay was immunoSEQ multiplex PCR. The table lists roughly 190,000 clones, about 87% of them singletons, with approximately 2% in the top ten. The sequencing sample was made of PBMCs. These receptors all come from a woman aged 18-29 years in good health and CMV-seronegative. The CDR3 runs from the conserved cysteine through the conserved F or W. D genes are given only for firm matches. Clone size is shown for a subset of rows, as once, few, many or a class of expanded clone.

V	J	size	D	CDR3	DNA
TRBV27	TRBJ2-2	NA	NA	CASRSGGTGELFF	TGTGCCAGCAGGAGCGGAGGTACCGGGGAGCTGTTTTTT
TRBV5-1	TRBJ2-4	NA	TRBD2	CASSPGGAGGIQYF	TGCGCCAGCAGCCCCGGGGGGGCCGGGGGCATTCAGTACTTC
TRBV5-1	TRBJ2-7	NA	NA	CASSLSPGEGYEQYF	TGCGCCAGCAGCTTAAGCCCCGGGGAAGGCTACGAGCAGTACTTC
TRBV7-6	TRBJ2-5	few	TRBD1	CASSLGQVETQYF	TGTGCCAGCAGCCTGGGACAGGTGGAGACCCAGTACTTC
TRBV5-1	TRBJ1-1	NA	NA	CASSLAMSTEAFF	TGCGCCAGCAGCTTGGCCATGAGTACTGAAGCTTTCTTT
TRBV11-3	TRBJ2-7	NA	NA	CASSLTGSFYEQYF	TGTGCCAGCAGCTTGACGGGATCTTTCTACGAGCAGTACTTC
TRBV5-1	TRBJ2-3	NA	NA	CASSLYRSRDTQYF	TGCGCCAGCAGCTTGTACAGGTCCAGGGATACGCAGTATTTT
TRBV7-8	TRBJ1-1	few	NA	CASSLREGTEAFF	TGTGCCAGCAGCTTAAGGGAGGGCACTGAAGCTTTCTTT
TRBV7-8	TRBJ2-7	NA	TRBD1	CASSLVSGTGGSYEQYF	TGTGCCAGCAGCTTAGTGTCTGGGACAGGGGGATCCTACGAGCAGTACTTC
TRBV7-9	TRBJ2-7	NA	NA	CASSRGTYEQYF	TGTGCCAGCAGCCGGGGAACCTACGAGCAGTACTTC
TRBV21-1	TRBJ2-7	NA	NA	CASSKVRRWEPYEQYF	TGTGCCAGCAGCAAAGTCCGGAGGTGGGAGCCCTACGAGCAGTACTTC
TRBV5-1	TRBJ2-7	NA	NA	CASSLEGVGIAEQYF	TGCGCCAGCAGCTTGGAGGGGGTGGGAATCGCCGAGCAGTACTTC
TRBV6-4	TRBJ1-6	NA	NA	CASSDSSYNSPLHF	TGTGCCAGCAGTGACTCGAGCTATAATTCACCCCTCCACTTT
TRBV2	TRBJ2-1	NA	TRBD1	CAIPEGPDRGRVDYNEQFF	TGTGCCATCCCCGAGGGGCCGGACAGGGGGCGAGTTGACTACAATGAGCAGTTCTTC